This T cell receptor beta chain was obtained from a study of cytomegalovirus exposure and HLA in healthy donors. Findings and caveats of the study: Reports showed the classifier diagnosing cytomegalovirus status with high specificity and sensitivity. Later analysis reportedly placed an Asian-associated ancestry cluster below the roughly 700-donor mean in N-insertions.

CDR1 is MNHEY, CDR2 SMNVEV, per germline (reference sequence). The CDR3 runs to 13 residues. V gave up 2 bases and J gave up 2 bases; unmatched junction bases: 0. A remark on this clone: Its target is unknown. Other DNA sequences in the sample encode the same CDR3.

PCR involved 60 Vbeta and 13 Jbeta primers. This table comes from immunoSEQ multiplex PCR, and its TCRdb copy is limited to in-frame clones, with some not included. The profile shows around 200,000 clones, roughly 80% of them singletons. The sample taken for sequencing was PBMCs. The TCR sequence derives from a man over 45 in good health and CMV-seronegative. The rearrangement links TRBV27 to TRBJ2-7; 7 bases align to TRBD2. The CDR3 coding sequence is TGTGCCAGCAGTTTAGGACTAGCCTACGAGCAGTACTTC. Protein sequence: CASSLGLAYEQYF.